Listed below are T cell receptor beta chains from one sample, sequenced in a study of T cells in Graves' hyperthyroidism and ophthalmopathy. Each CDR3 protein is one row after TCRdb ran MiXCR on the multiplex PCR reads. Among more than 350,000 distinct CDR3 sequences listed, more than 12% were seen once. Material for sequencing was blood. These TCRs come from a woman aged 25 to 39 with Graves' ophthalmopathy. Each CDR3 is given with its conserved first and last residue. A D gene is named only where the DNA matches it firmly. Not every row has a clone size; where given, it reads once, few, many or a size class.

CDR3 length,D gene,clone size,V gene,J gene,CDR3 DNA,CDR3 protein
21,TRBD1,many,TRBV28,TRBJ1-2,TGTGCCAGCACCCCACGTTTGGGTTGGGGGACAGGGGGCGCGGGGATCTATGGCTACACCTTC,CASTPRLGWGTGGAGIYGYTF
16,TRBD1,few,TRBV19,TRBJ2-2,TGTGCCAGTAGTATACAGGGGGAAGTTTCCACCGGGGAGCTGTTTTTT,CASSIQGEVSTGELFF
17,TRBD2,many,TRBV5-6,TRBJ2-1,TGTGCCAGCAGCTTGGTAGGTAGCGGGGAAGCCTACAATGAGCAGTTCTTC,CASSLVGSGEAYNEQFF
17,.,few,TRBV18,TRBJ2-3,TGTGCCAGCTCACCTTTTGCGGGCGGACTCAGCACAGATACGCAGTATTTT,CASSPFAGGLSTDTQYF
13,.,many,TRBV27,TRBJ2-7,TGTGCCAGCCGCCCCGGGGTCGCCTACGAGCAGTACTTC,CASRPGVAYEQYF
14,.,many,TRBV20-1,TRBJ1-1,TGCAGTGCGCCCAGACTGGCACGGGGTACTGAAGCTTTCTTT,CSAPRLARGTEAFF
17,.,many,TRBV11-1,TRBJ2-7,TGTGCCAGCAGTTCCTGGACCACCAAGCCGAACTCCTACGAGCAGTACTTC,CASSSWTTKPNSYEQYF
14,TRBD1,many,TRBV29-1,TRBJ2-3,TGCAGCGCTACATTTACAGGGGGTACAGATACGCAGTATTTT,CSATFTGGTDTQYF
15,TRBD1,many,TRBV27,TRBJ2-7,TGTGCCAGCAGTATTACCGGGACAGGGTCTTACGAGCAGTACTTC,CASSITGTGSYEQYF
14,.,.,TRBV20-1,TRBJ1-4,TGCAGTGCTTACACCGGGATAGGAAATGAAAAACTGTTTTTT,CSAYTGIGNEKLFF
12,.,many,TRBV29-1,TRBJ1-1,TGCAGCGTTGGCCCGCAGAACACTGAAGCTTTCTTT,CSVGPQNTEAFF
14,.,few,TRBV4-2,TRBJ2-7,TGTGCCAGCAGCCCTGATACTCTCTCCTACGAGCAGTACTTC,CASSPDTLSYEQYF
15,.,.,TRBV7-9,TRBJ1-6,TGTGCCAGCAGCTTAGGCAGGGTCGCTTTTTCACCCCTCCACTTT,CASSLGRVAFSPLHF
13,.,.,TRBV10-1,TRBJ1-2,TGCGCCAGCAGTGAGTCGGGGAGGGAAGGCTACACCTTC,CASSESGREGYTF
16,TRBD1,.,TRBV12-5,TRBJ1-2,TGTGCTAGTGGTGTAAGGACAGGGGGCATCATCCATGGCTACACCTTC,CASGVRTGGIIHGYTF
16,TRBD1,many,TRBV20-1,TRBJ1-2,TGCAGTGCTAGCCCCGGGACAGCCTTCCGGATCTATGGCTACACCTTC,CSASPGTAFRIYGYTF
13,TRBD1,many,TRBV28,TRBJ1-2,TGTGCCAGCACCATGACAGGGGGATATGGCTACACCTTC,CASTMTGGYGYTF
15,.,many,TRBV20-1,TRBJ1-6,TGCAGTGCTAGAGCTGGGCCACAATTTAATTCACCCCTCCACTTT,CSARAGPQFNSPLHF
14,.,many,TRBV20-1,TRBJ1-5,TGCAGTGCTAGTCAGGGTATAGCAGGTCAGCCCCAGCATTTT,CSASQGIAGQPQHF
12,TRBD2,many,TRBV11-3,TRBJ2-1,TGTGCCAGCAGTTTACTAGCGTTTGAGCAGTTCTTC,CASSLLAFEQFF
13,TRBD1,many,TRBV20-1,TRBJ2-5,TGCAGTGCTACCGGGACAGGGCCAGAGACCCAGTACTTC,CSATGTGPETQYF
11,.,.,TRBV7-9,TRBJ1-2,TGTGCCAGCAGCTTATATGGTGGCTACACCTTC,CASSLYGGYTF
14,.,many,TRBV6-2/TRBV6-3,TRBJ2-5,TGTGCCAGCAGCAAGAGGACCGGGGGAGAGACCCAGTACTTC,CASSKRTGGETQYF
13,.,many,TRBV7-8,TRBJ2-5,TGTGCCAGCAGCTTAGGACAAGGAGAGACCCAGTACTTC,CASSLGQGETQYF
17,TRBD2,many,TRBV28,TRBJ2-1,TGTGCCAGCAGTTTCACAAAAGCGGGGGGGTACTACAATGAGCAGTTCTTC,CASSFTKAGGYYNEQFF
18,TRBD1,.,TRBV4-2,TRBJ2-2,TGTGCCAGCAGCCAAGAAGGTCTGGGACAGGGTCCCACCGGGGAGCTGTTTTTT,CASSQEGLGQGPTGELFF